Detailed here is one T cell receptor (beta chain). The antigen remains unidentified. The ends lost 5 bases at V and 0 bases at J; junction bases unmatched: 4. The CDR3 covers 14 residues. CDR1 and CDR2 (germline): SGHTS, YDEGEE. This specimen comes from a study of OX40 agonist ivuxolimab in advanced cancers. Study summary: Intravenous ivuxolimab was administered to patients every 2 weeks at 0.01 to 10 mg/kg.

Clones were sequenced by immunoSEQ multiplex PCR, and TCRdb holds only the in-frame ones, with some missing. The table shows around 40,000 clones, with approximately 80% occurring only once. Study outcomes and limitations: The study found that CD8+ T cells averaged more expanded clones than CD4+. At doses 0.1 to 3.0 mg/kg, CD4+ and CD8+ clones expanded.

Cycle 7 day 1, cycle 4 day 1, and baseline were the timepoints at which blood was sampled. The V call is TRBV5-8, the J call TRBJ1-1; 7 nucleotides align to TRBD1. The sequencing used CD4+ or CD8+ T cells sorted from blood, collected in a trial of the OX40 agonist ivuxolimab. This sequence originates from an adult with an advanced solid tumor such as melanoma, head and neck, liver or kidney cancer. CDR3 coding DNA: TGTGCCAGCAGGCGGGACAGAGTGAACACTGAAGCTTTCTTT. Its translation is CASRRDRVNTEAFF.